A selection of T cell receptor beta chains follows, all from one sample in a study of identical twins. TCRdb recomputed calls from the 5' RACE reads with MiXCR, one row per CDR3 protein. The sample lists some 320,000 distinct CDR3 sequences; 9% to 15% were seen once. This sample was shared with a second study, whose subject was yellow fever vaccine responses in identical twins.

Sequencing was carried out using CD8+ T cells sorted from blood. The origin of the receptors is a woman between 18 and 29 years old in good health. CDR3s include the opening cysteine and the closing phenylalanine or tryptophan. The order of the fields is CDR3 protein, CDR3 DNA, J gene, D gene, CDR3 length, clone size, V gene. D genes are given only for firm matches. Some rows mark clone size as missing; the rest say once, few, many or name a class of expanded clone.

CDR3 protein: CSVEIGWDQETQYF; CDR3 DNA: TGCAGCGTTGAAATTGGCTGGGATCAAGAGACCCAGTACTTC; J gene: TRBJ2-5; D gene: .; CDR3 length: 14; clone size: .; V gene: TRBV29-1
CDR3 protein: CSVESPLERLGQGLSGYTF; CDR3 DNA: TGCAGCGTTGAATCCCCCCTCGAAAGATTGGGACAGGGGCTAAGCGGCTACACCTTC; J gene: TRBJ1-2; D gene: TRBD1; CDR3 length: 19; clone size: few; V gene: TRBV29-1
CDR3 protein: CSAAGQGISDNEKLFF; CDR3 DNA: TGCAGTGCCGCGGGACAGGGAATATCGGATAATGAAAAACTGTTTTTT; J gene: TRBJ1-4; D gene: TRBD1; CDR3 length: 16; clone size: many; V gene: TRBV20-1
CDR3 protein: CASSPTSPRQPDTQYF; CDR3 DNA: TGTGCCAGCTCACCGACTAGCCCCCGACAACCGGATACGCAGTATTTT; J gene: TRBJ2-3; D gene: TRBD2; CDR3 length: 16; clone size: .; V gene: TRBV18
CDR3 protein: CASSPLIAGDTDTQYF; CDR3 DNA: TGTGCCAGCAGTCCCCTTATAGCGGGAGACACAGATACGCAGTATTTT; J gene: TRBJ2-3; D gene: TRBD2; CDR3 length: 16; clone size: few; V gene: TRBV12-3/TRBV12-4
CDR3 protein: CSAGEGTDTQYF; CDR3 DNA: TGCAGCGCGGGGGAAGGCACAGATACGCAGTATTTT; J gene: TRBJ2-3; D gene: .; CDR3 length: 12; clone size: .; V gene: TRBV29-1
CDR3 protein: CASSYGQFPYEQYF; CDR3 DNA: TGTGCCAGCAGTTATGGGCAGTTCCCCTACGAGCAGTACTTC; J gene: TRBJ2-7; D gene: .; CDR3 length: 14; clone size: many; V gene: TRBV6-2/TRBV6-3
CDR3 protein: CASSLWLGLTDTQYF; CDR3 DNA: TGTGCCAGCAGTTTGTGGCTAGGTCTGACAGATACGCAGTATTTT; J gene: TRBJ2-3; D gene: .; CDR3 length: 15; clone size: many; V gene: TRBV27
CDR3 protein: CASGTAISF; CDR3 DNA: TGTGCCAGCGGGACAGCGATTTCCTTC; J gene: TRBJ1-2; D gene: TRBD1; CDR3 length: 9; clone size: .; V gene: TRBV9
CDR3 protein: CASSFRYNQPQHF; CDR3 DNA: TGTGCCAGCAGTTTTAGGTACAATCAGCCCCAGCATTTT; J gene: TRBJ1-5; D gene: .; CDR3 length: 13; clone size: few; V gene: TRBV28
CDR3 protein: CASSSGLAGGTTDTQYF; CDR3 DNA: TGTGCCAGCAGCTCGGGACTAGCGGGGGGTACCACAGATACGCAGTATTTT; J gene: TRBJ2-3; D gene: TRBD2; CDR3 length: 17; clone size: few; V gene: TRBV28
CDR3 protein: CASSQDEGGGLEQFF; CDR3 DNA: TGCGCCAGCAGCCAAGATGAAGGTGGGGGGCTTGAGCAGTTCTTC; J gene: TRBJ2-1; D gene: .; CDR3 length: 15; clone size: many; V gene: TRBV4-1
CDR3 protein: CASSPPVGGYEQFF; CDR3 DNA: TGTGCCAGCAGCCCCCCTGTAGGGGGCTATGAGCAGTTCTTC; J gene: TRBJ2-1; D gene: TRBD1; CDR3 length: 14; clone size: .; V gene: TRBV7-9
CDR3 protein: CASSLDRVRWRDPYEQYF; CDR3 DNA: TGTGCCAGCAGCCTGGACAGGGTTAGGTGGCGGGACCCCTACGAGCAGTACTTC; J gene: TRBJ2-7; D gene: TRBD1; CDR3 length: 18; clone size: few; V gene: TRBV28
CDR3 protein: CASSEGGQGGYEQYF; CDR3 DNA: TGTGCCAGCAGTGAAGGGGGACAGGGAGGCTACGAGCAGTACTTC; J gene: TRBJ2-7; D gene: TRBD1; CDR3 length: 15; clone size: .; V gene: TRBV2
CDR3 protein: CASSQRGIGLEQFF; CDR3 DNA: TGCGCCAGCAGCCAAAGAGGCATCGGCCTTGAGCAGTTCTTC; J gene: TRBJ2-1; D gene: .; CDR3 length: 14; clone size: many; V gene: TRBV4-1
CDR3 protein: CASSSYLSSGGSYTQYF; CDR3 DNA: TGTGCCAGCAGCTCATACCTGTCTAGCGGGGGTTCCTATACCCAGTACTTC; J gene: TRBJ2-5; D gene: TRBD2; CDR3 length: 17; clone size: few; V gene: TRBV7-2
CDR3 protein: CASSRSYGWDTQYF; CDR3 DNA: TGTGCCAGCAGCCGGTCTTACGGTTGGGATACGCAGTATTTT; J gene: TRBJ2-3; D gene: .; CDR3 length: 14; clone size: few; V gene: TRBV3-1
CDR3 protein: CASSLFTLLAETDTQYF; CDR3 DNA: TGTGCCAGCAGTTTATTCACACTACTAGCGGAGACAGATACGCAGTATTTT; J gene: TRBJ2-3; D gene: TRBD2; CDR3 length: 17; clone size: few; V gene: TRBV28
CDR3 protein: CASSVGDGGRSPLHF; CDR3 DNA: TGTGCCAGCAGCGTAGGGGACGGGGGGCGGTCACCCCTCCACTTT; J gene: TRBJ1-6; D gene: .; CDR3 length: 15; clone size: .; V gene: TRBV9
CDR3 protein: CASSTVSDQETQYF; CDR3 DNA: TGTGCCAGCAGTACCGTTAGCGATCAAGAGACCCAGTACTTC; J gene: TRBJ2-5; D gene: .; CDR3 length: 14; clone size: many; V gene: TRBV12-3/TRBV12-4
CDR3 protein: CASSQVLLTGAPDEQYF; CDR3 DNA: TGCGCCAGCAGCCAAGTCCTTTTGACGGGGGCCCCGGACGAGCAGTACTTC; J gene: TRBJ2-7; D gene: .; CDR3 length: 17; clone size: many; V gene: TRBV4-1
CDR3 protein: CASSPVSKNTEAFF; CDR3 DNA: TGTGCCAGCAGCCCCGTCAGCAAGAACACTGAAGCTTTCTTT; J gene: TRBJ1-1; D gene: .; CDR3 length: 14; clone size: many; V gene: TRBV5-6